These T cell receptor beta chains were read from a single sample in a study of blood T cell repertoires in COVID-19. Some clones are missing from TCRdb's copy, which holds only in-frame ones; the method was immunoSEQ multiplex PCR. This table has roughly 87,000 clones, about 84% appearing once. The sample taken for sequencing was peripheral blood. Every receptor here comes from a man aged 50-60 years with active COVID-19. Each CDR3 is given with its conserved first and last residue. Each record gives: D gene, clone size, J gene, V gene, CDR3 protein, CDR3 DNA. A D gene is named only where the DNA matches it firmly. Size values are once, few and many counts, or a class for expanded clones, and some rows have none.

-	few	TRBJ1-5	TRBV30	CAWSRGSNQPQHF	TGTGCCTGGAGCCGGGGGAGCAATCAGCCCCAGCATTTT
TRBD1	-	TRBJ2-7	TRBV6-6	CASSPDRAYEQYF	TGTGCCAGCAGTCCAGACAGGGCCTACGAGCAGTACTTC
TRBD1	-	TRBJ1-5	TRBV28	CASSSGDRGSNQPQHF	TGTGCCAGCAGTAGTGGGGACAGAGGGAGCAATCAGCCCCAGCATTTT
TRBD1	-	TRBJ2-2	TRBV30	CAWSIGTGVRTGELFF	TGTGCCTGGAGTATCGGTACAGGGGTTCGCACCGGGGAGCTGTTTTTT
TRBD1	-	TRBJ2-4	TRBV7-9	CASSLSRQGNIQYF	TGTGCCAGCAGCTTAAGTAGACAGGGAAACATTCAGTACTTC
TRBD1	-	TRBJ2-7	TRBV28	CASRSPDRGKFGQYF	TGTGCCAGCAGGTCCCCCGACAGGGGGAAATTCGGGCAGTACTTC
-	-	TRBJ2-2	TRBV7-9	CASSFRSGDTGELFF	TGTGCCAGCAGCTTTAGATCGGGGGACACCGGGGAGCTGTTTTTT
-	-	TRBJ2-2	TRBV9	CASSASFGTGELFF	TGTGCCAGCAGCGCGAGTTTCGGCACCGGGGAGCTGTTTTTT
-	-	TRBJ2-7	TRBV27	CASSFRPGSSYEQYF	TGTGCCAGCAGTTTTCGGCCGGGGAGCTCCTACGAGCAGTACTTC
TRBD2	-	TRBJ2-2	TRBV9	CASSATLAEGVTGELFF	TGTGCCAGCAGCGCAACACTAGCGGAGGGGGTCACCGGGGAGCTGTTTTTT
-	once	TRBJ1-5	TRBV15	CATSRDLAAARGNQPQHF	TGTGCCACCAGCAGAGATTTAGCCGCGGCCAGGGGCAATCAGCCCCAGCATTTT
-	few	TRBJ1-1	TRBV7-3	CASSSTLNTEAFF	TGTGCCAGCAGCTCCACATTAAACACTGAAGCTTTCTTT
TRBD1	-	TRBJ1-2	TRBV6-4	CASSDGDSPLRGYTF	TGTGCCAGCAGTGACGGGGACAGTCCCTTACGGGGCTACACCTTC
-	-	TRBJ1-2	TRBV28	CASSFSAGGRHGYTF	TGTGCCAGCAGTTTCAGTGCCGGGGGGCGGCATGGCTACACCTTC
-	-	TRBJ2-7	TRBV5-1	CASSLVGNSYEQYF	TGCGCCAGCAGCTTGGTGGGCAACTCCTACGAGCAGTACTTC
-	-	TRBJ2-7	TRBV24-1	CATSDFSRGSYEQYF	TGTGCCACCAGTGATTTTTCGAGGGGGAGCTACGAGCAGTACTTC
-	-	TRBJ2-1	TRBV6-4	CASSDPGSANNEQFF	TGTGCCAGCAGTGACCCCGGCAGCGCGAACAATGAGCAGTTCTTC
TRBD1	-	TRBJ1-6	TRBV15	CATSRRQGRHSPLHF	TGTGCCACCAGCCGCCGACAGGGTCGCCATTCACCCCTCCACTTT
TRBD1	-	TRBJ1-1	TRBV6-5	CASSLQGASNTEAFF	TGTGCCAGCAGTTTACAGGGGGCCTCGAACACTGAAGCTTTCTTT
TRBD1	-	TRBJ2-7	TRBV9	CASSLGQGYYEQYF	TGTGCCAGCAGCCTCGGACAGGGCTACTACGAGCAGTACTTC
TRBD1	-	TRBJ1-5	TRBV7-2	CASSYSGQNNQPQHF	TGTGCCAGCAGCTACTCGGGACAGAACAATCAGCCCCAGCATTTT
-	-	TRBJ1-1	TRBV29-1	CSAKGVTVNTEAFF	TGCAGCGCTAAGGGGGTTACGGTGAACACTGAAGCTTTCTTT
TRBD1	-	TRBJ2-1	TRBV19	CASSIVQGGYNEQFF	TGTGCCAGTAGTATAGTACAGGGGGGCTACAATGAGCAGTTCTTC
TRBD1	-	TRBJ1-5	TRBV28	CASSPPGQGSNQPQHF	TGTGCCAGCAGTCCCCCGGGACAGGGAAGCAATCAGCCCCAGCATTTT
TRBD2	-	TRBJ2-1	TRBV5-1	CASSLVAGGRHNEQFF	TGCGCCAGCAGCTTGGTAGCGGGGGGGCGTCACAATGAGCAGTTCTTC
TRBD1	once	TRBJ1-1	TRBV2	CASSRQGARTEAFF	TGTGCCAGCAGCCGACAGGGGGCTAGAACTGAAGCTTTCTTT
-	-	TRBJ2-7	TRBV15	CATSRKTADSYEQYF	TGTGCCACCAGCAGGAAGACTGCCGACTCCTACGAGCAGTACTTC
TRBD2	-	TRBJ2-6	TRBV27	CASSFAGGRSGANVLTF	TGTGCCAGCAGTTTTGCGGGGGGGCGGTCTGGGGCCAACGTCCTGACTTTC
TRBD1	once	TRBJ2-1	TRBV7-2	CASRGQGSYNEQFF	TGTGCCAGCAGAGGACAGGGTTCCTACAATGAGCAGTTCTTC
TRBD1	-	TRBJ1-2	TRBV28	CASSSDPRGKGYGYTF	TGTGCCAGCAGTTCCGACCCCAGGGGGAAGGGCTATGGCTACACCTTC
TRBD2	-	TRBJ2-1	TRBV18	CASSLLAGGYNEQFF	TGTGCCAGCTCACTCCTAGCGGGCGGCTACAATGAGCAGTTCTTC
TRBD1	-	TRBJ1-4	TRBV5-1	CASSPGQGQLFF	TGCGCCAGCAGCCCCGGACAGGGACAACTGTTTTTT
-	-	TRBJ2-7	TRBV6-5	CASERGAPASEQYF	TGTGCCAGCGAACGGGGGGCCCCGGCGAGCGAGCAGTACTTC
TRBD1	-	TRBJ1-1	TRBV7-2	CASSLGRSRDRGRNTEAFF	TGTGCCAGCAGCTTAGGCCGATCCCGGGACAGGGGGCGAAACACTGAAGCTTTCTTT
-	-	TRBJ2-7	TRBV5-1	CASSRELAGEQYF	TGCGCCAGCAGCAGGGAACTAGCAGGCGAGCAGTACTTC
-	-	TRBJ2-3	TRBV19	CASSIQLASTDTQYF	TGTGCCAGTAGTATACAGCTAGCTAGCACAGATACGCAGTATTTT
-	few	TRBJ1-6	TRBV24-1	CATSENRQRAPLHF	TGTGCCACCAGTGAAAACCGACAGCGGGCACCCCTCCACTTT
-	-	TRBJ2-3	TRBV28	CASSLSTLRGGAGTDTQYF	TGTGCCAGCAGTTTATCGACCCTCCGTGGCGGGGCGGGCACAGATACGCAGTATTTT
TRBD1	-	TRBJ1-5	TRBV28	CASRWGTDSNQPQHF	TGTGCCAGCAGGTGGGGGACAGATAGCAATCAGCCCCAGCATTTT
-	-	TRBJ1-1	TRBV4-1	CASSPQGLNTEAFF	TGCGCCAGCAGCCCCCAGGGGTTAAACACTGAAGCTTTCTTT